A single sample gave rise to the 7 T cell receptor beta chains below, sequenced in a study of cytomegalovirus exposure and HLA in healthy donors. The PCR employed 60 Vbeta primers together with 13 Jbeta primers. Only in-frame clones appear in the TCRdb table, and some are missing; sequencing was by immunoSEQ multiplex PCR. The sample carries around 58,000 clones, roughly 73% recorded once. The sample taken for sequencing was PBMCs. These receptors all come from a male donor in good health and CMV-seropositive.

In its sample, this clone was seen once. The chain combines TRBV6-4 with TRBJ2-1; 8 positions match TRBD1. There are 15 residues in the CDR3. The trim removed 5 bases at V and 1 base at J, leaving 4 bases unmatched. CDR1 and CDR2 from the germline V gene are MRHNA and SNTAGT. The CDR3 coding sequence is TGTGCCAGCAGTCCACAGGGGGATTCCTACAATGAGCAGTTCTTC. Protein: CASSPQGDSYNEQFF.

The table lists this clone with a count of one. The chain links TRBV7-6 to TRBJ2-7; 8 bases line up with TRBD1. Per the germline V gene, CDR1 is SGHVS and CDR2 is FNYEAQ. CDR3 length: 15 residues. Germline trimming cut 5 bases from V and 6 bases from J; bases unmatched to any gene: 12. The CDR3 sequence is CASSPTGALSGEQYF. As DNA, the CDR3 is TGTGCCAGCAGCCCGACAGGGGCCCTATCTGGCGAGCAGTACTTC.

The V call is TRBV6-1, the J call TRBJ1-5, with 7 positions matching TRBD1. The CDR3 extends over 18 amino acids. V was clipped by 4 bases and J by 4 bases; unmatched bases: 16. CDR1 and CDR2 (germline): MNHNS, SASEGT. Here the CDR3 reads CASSGPVKGALGNQPQHF. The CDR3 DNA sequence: TGTGCCAGCAGTGGACCAGTGAAGGGGGCCCTGGGGAATCAGCCCCAGCATTTT.

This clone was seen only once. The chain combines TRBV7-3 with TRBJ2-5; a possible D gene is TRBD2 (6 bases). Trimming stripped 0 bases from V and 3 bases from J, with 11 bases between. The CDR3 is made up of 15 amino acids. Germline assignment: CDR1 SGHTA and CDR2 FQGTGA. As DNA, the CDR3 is TGTGCCAGCAGCTTAACGGGGGGAAGGGAAGAGACCCAGTACTTC. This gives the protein CASSLTGGREETQYF. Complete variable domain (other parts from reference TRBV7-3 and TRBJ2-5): GAGVSQTPSNKVTEKGKYVELRCDPISGHTALYWYRQSLGQGPEFLIYFQGTGAADDSGLPNDRFFAVRPEGSVSTLKIQRTERGDSAVYLCASSLTGGREETQYFGPGTRLLVL.

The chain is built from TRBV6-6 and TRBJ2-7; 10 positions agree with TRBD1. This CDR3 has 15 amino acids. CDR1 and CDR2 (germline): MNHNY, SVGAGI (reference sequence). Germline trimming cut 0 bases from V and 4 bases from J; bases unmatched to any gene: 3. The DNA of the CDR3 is TGTGCCAGCAGTTACTCCGGGACAGGGGTTTACGAGCAGTACTTC. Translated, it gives CASSYSGTGVYEQYF.

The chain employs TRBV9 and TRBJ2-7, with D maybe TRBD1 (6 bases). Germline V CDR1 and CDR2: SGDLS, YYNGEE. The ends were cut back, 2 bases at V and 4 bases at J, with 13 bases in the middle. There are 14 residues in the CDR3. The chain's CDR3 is CASSVRAGAYEQYF. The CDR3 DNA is TGTGCCAGCAGCGTGCGGGCAGGGGCTTACGAGCAGTACTTC.

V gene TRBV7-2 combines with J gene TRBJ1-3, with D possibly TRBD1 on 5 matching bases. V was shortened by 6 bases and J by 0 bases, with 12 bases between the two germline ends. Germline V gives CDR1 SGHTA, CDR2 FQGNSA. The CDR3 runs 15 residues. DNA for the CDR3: TGTGCCAGCAGTCAAGGGGTGAGCTCTGGAAACACCATATATTTT. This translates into CASSQGVSSGNTIYF. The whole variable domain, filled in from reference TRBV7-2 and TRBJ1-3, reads GAGVSQSPSNKVTEKGKDVELRCDPISGHTALYWYRQSLGQGLEFLIYFQGNSAPDKSGLPSDRFSAERTGGSVSTLTIQRTQQEDSAVYLCASSQGVSSGNTIYFGEGSWLTVV.